These T cell receptor beta chains were read from a single sample in a study of PD-1 blockade in classical Hodgkin lymphoma. Data came from immunoSEQ multiplex PCR; TCRdb stores just in-frame clones and leaves some out. The profile shows approximately 12,000 clones, 80% to 95% of them singletons. The sample consisted of peripheral blood mononuclear cells (PBMCs), taken at baseline. The receptors originated from a human donor with classical Hodgkin lymphoma. CDR3s include the opening cysteine and the closing phenylalanine or tryptophan. The D gene is left open where the match is weak. Size tells how often a clone was seen (once, few, many) or the class of an expanded clone, and some rows leave it out.

v_call,d_call,clone_size,j_call,cdr3_nt,cdr3_aa
TRBV27,TRBD1,-,TRBJ1-1,TGTGCCAGCAGCTCAGGGGGCCGCCCGGCTTTCTTT,CASSSGGRPAFF
TRBV30,TRBD1,-,TRBJ2-7,TGTGCCTGGAGTCCGGGACAGGGGCCCTACGAGCAGTACTTC,CAWSPGQGPYEQYF
TRBV2,TRBD2,-,TRBJ2-3,TGTGCCAGCGCTACTAATGGCGGGGAGCGGGGTGATACGCAGTATTTT,CASATNGGERGDTQYF
TRBV10-2,TRBD2,few,TRBJ2-1,TGCGCCAGCAGTGAACTGGTAGCGGGGGGCAATGAGCAGTTCTTC,CASSELVAGGNEQFF
TRBV6-5,-,-,TRBJ2-1,TGTGCCAGCAGCCGCGGGTTGCCCTCCTACAATGAGCAGTTCTTC,CASSRGLPSYNEQFF
TRBV4-1,-,-,TRBJ1-2,TGCGCCAGCAGCCTAGGGACGGAGAACTATGGCTACACCTTC,CASSLGTENYGYTF
TRBV4-1,-,once,TRBJ1-2,TGCGCCAGCAGCCAAGATCCTGGCAGGACTTATGGCTACACCTTC,CASSQDPGRTYGYTF
TRBV5-1,TRBD1,-,TRBJ2-5,TGCGCCAGCGGGGACAGGGAAAGTATGCAAGAGACCCAGTACTTC,CASGDRESMQETQYF
TRBV7-2,-,once,TRBJ2-7,TGTGCCAGCAGCTTAGTTGGGGGTTCGGACGAGCAGTACTTC,CASSLVGGSDEQYF
TRBV30,-,-,TRBJ1-2,TGTGCCTGCCCAACCTGGGGGGGGGACTATGGCTACACCTTC,CACPTWGGDYGYTF
TRBV6-5,-,-,TRBJ2-5,TGTGCCATCCGGGGGAGTCTACAAGAGACCCAGTACTTC,CAIRGSLQETQYF
TRBV5-8,TRBD1,-,TRBJ2-7,TGTGCCAGCAGCTTGGAGGGGACAGCCCTCTACGAGCAGTACTTC,CASSLEGTALYEQYF
TRBV27,-,-,TRBJ1-5,TGTGCCAGCAGTCTCTTCTTGCCTGGGGATCAGCCCCAGCATTTT,CASSLFLPGDQPQHF
TRBV7-9,TRBD1,-,TRBJ1-2,TGTGCCAGCAGCTTAGCCGGGACAGGGGCCCAAGCTAACTATGGCTACACCTTC,CASSLAGTGAQANYGYTF
TRBV6-5,-,-,TRBJ1-2,TGTGCCAGCAGAAACCGGCGGAAGGCTAACTATGGCTACACCTTC,CASRNRRKANYGYTF
TRBV5-6,TRBD1,-,TRBJ2-3,TGTGCCAGCAGCCTACCGACAGGGGGAACAGATACGCAGTATTTT,CASSLPTGGTDTQYF
TRBV5-1,TRBD1,-,TRBJ1-1,TGCGCCAGCAGCTTGGTAGACAGGGAGAACACTGAAGCTTTCTTT,CASSLVDRENTEAFF
TRBV4-1,TRBD2,-,TRBJ2-1,TGCGCCAGCAGGGACGGACTAGCGGGTTACAATGAGCAGTTCTTC,CASRDGLAGYNEQFF
TRBV30,-,-,TRBJ1-4,TGTGCCTGGGACAGCTTCAATGAAAAACTGTTTTTT,CAWDSFNEKLFF
TRBV6-5,-,-,TRBJ2-1,TGTGCCAGCAGTTACGACACCTTCTACAATGAGCAGTTCTTC,CASSYDTFYNEQFF
TRBV7-9,TRBD2,-,TRBJ2-7,TGTGCCAGCAGCTTATTTCCTCTAGCGGATTCCTACGAGCAGTACTTC,CASSLFPLADSYEQYF
TRBV19,-,-,TRBJ2-5,TGTGCCAGTAGTATCAGGACACAAGAGACCCAGTACTTC,CASSIRTQETQYF
TRBV5-1,-,-,TRBJ2-5,TGCGCCAGCAGCCAATATTTGGGGGGCCAGGGGACCCAGTACTTC,CASSQYLGGQGTQYF
TRBV9,TRBD2,-,TRBJ2-5,TGTGCCAGCAGCGAAATAGCGGGGGGACAAGAGACCCAGTACTTC,CASSEIAGGQETQYF
TRBV7-6,TRBD2,-,TRBJ2-5,TGTGCCAGCAGCCCTCTAGCGGGGGGCCTCCAAGAGACCCAGTACTTC,CASSPLAGGLQETQYF
TRBV4-2,-,-,TRBJ2-7,TGTGCCAGCAGCTTCACGACTATGGGATTAACCGAGCAGTACTTC,CASSFTTMGLTEQYF
TRBV6-6,-,once,TRBJ1-2,TGTGCCAGCAGTTACGGGGGCAGGGACTATGGCTACACCTTC,CASSYGGRDYGYTF
TRBV29-1,TRBD2,few,TRBJ2-3,TGCAGCGTTGAAGCGGGTAGCGGGAGGCTAACAGATACGCAGTATTTT,CSVEAGSGRLTDTQYF
TRBV6-1,-,-,TRBJ1-5,TGTGCCAGCAGTGTTACCGCCTCGCCGTATAGCAATCAGCCCCAGCATTTT,CASSVTASPYSNQPQHF
TRBV18,TRBD2,-,TRBJ2-1,TGTGCCAGCTCACCTAGGACTAGCGGTTACAATGAGCAGTTCTTC,CASSPRTSGYNEQFF
TRBV19,TRBD1,-,TRBJ1-2,TGTGCCAGTAGTGCCCGGACAGGGCTTAACTATGGCTACACCTTC,CASSARTGLNYGYTF
TRBV10-1,-,few,TRBJ1-2,TGCGCCAGCAGTGACTCGGCTTCAGGGAATTTAGGGGGCTACACCTTC,CASSDSASGNLGGYTF